A selection of T cell receptor beta chains follows, all from one sample in a study of T cell responses to AZD1222 COVID-19 vaccine. Sequenced by immunoSEQ multiplex PCR; TCRdb stores in-frame clones only, minus some. The table includes 150,000 to 200,000 clones, around 93% detected once. The specimen was peripheral blood, collected on day 0 of AZD1222 vaccination. The receptors derive from an adult in good health. Both conserved end residues are part of each CDR3. The D gene is left open where the match is weak. Rows may omit the clone size; those that give it use once, few, many or a size class.

J gene | clone size | V gene | D gene | CDR3 DNA | CDR3 protein
TRBJ2-7 | - | TRBV6-2/TRBV6-3 | TRBD2 | TGTGCCAGCAGTAGCCAGGGACTAGCGGGAAGCTACGAGCAGTACTTC | CASSSQGLAGSYEQYF
TRBJ2-2 | - | TRBV10-1 | - | TGCGCCAGCAGTGAGTTTACCGGGGAGCTGTTTTTT | CASSEFTGELFF
TRBJ2-7 | - | TRBV6-5 | TRBD2 | TGTGCCAGCAGTTCGCTAGCGGTCTCCTACGAGCAGTACTTC | CASSSLAVSYEQYF
TRBJ1-1 | - | TRBV5-1 | - | TGCGCCAGCAGCTTGTTTCAGGGTAGTTACACTGAAGCTTTCTTT | CASSLFQGSYTEAFF
TRBJ2-7 | - | TRBV5-3 | TRBD2 | TGTGCCAGAAGCTTGGAGGGGACTAGCGCCCGCTACGAGCAGTACTTC | CARSLEGTSARYEQYF
TRBJ1-4 | - | TRBV5-4 | - | TGTGCCAGCAGCTTGGAGAGTTACTCCGAAAAACTGTTTTTT | CASSLESYSEKLFF
TRBJ2-7 | once | TRBV6-5 | TRBD2 | TGTGCCAGCAGTCCAAGACGGGGGGGCTACGAGCAGTACTTC | CASSPRRGGYEQYF
TRBJ2-7 | once | TRBV5-4 | TRBD2 | TGTGCCAGCAGCCTCTCACTAGCGGGAAACTACGAGCAGTACTTC | CASSLSLAGNYEQYF
TRBJ1-5 | once | TRBV28 | TRBD1 | TGTGCCAGCTCTAAAGGGGGACAGGACAATCAGCCCCAGCATTTT | CASSKGGQDNQPQHF
TRBJ1-1 | - | TRBV19 | TRBD1 | TGTGCCAGTAGTATAGACAGGGGGAACTCTGAAGCTTTCTTT | CASSIDRGNSEAFF
TRBJ1-5 | - | TRBV19 | TRBD1 | TGTGCCAGTAGTATCACAGGGGGCAGAGATCAGCCCCAGCATTTT | CASSITGGRDQPQHF
TRBJ1-2 | - | TRBV7-2 | TRBD1 | TGTGCCAGCAGCAGAACCGGGACAGGGCCCAATGGCTACACCTTC | CASSRTGTGPNGYTF
TRBJ2-3 | - | TRBV5-6 | TRBD2 | TGTGCCAGCAGCAGACTAGCGGGTACCCCTCACACAGATACGCAGTATTTT | CASSRLAGTPHTDTQYF
TRBJ1-6 | - | TRBV7-9 | - | TGTGCCAGCAGCTTACCGGGACACAAGGACCCCTATAATTCACCCCTCCACTTT | CASSLPGHKDPYNSPLHF
TRBJ2-7 | - | TRBV6-5 | - | TGTGCCAGCAGATGGACGAGCTCCTACGAGCAGTACTTC | CASRWTSSYEQYF
TRBJ2-7 | - | TRBV14 | TRBD1 | TGTGCCAGCAGCCCGAGGGACAGGGTAGTCGAGCAGTACTTC | CASSPRDRVVEQYF
TRBJ2-7 | - | TRBV7-6 | - | TGTGCCAGCAGTCCCCTGATTATGACGGGAGACTACGAGCAGTACTTC | CASSPLIMTGDYEQYF
TRBJ1-4 | - | TRBV30 | - | TGTGCCTGGAAGAGGGGCAGTAATGAAAAACTGTTTTTT | CAWKRGSNEKLFF
TRBJ2-3 | - | TRBV30 | - | TGTGCCTGCAAAACCATCAGGGGTAGCCCAGATACGCAGTATTTT | CACKTIRGSPDTQYF
TRBJ1-6 | - | TRBV28 | TRBD1 | TGTGCCAGCAGTGCCCCGACAGGGGGAAATTCACCCCTCCACTTT | CASSAPTGGNSPLHF
TRBJ2-7 | - | TRBV28 | - | TGTGCCACCATACCTCGTGGGGAAACCTACGAGCAGTACTTC | CATIPRGETYEQYF
TRBJ2-1 | - | TRBV5-1 | - | TGCGCCAGCAGCTCGGTTGGGGGTGACAATGAGCAGTTCTTC | CASSSVGGDNEQFF
TRBJ2-2 | - | TRBV19 | - | TGTGCCAGTAGTGACTACACCGGGGAGCTGTTTTTT | CASSDYTGELFF
TRBJ1-1 | - | TRBV25-1 | - | TGTGCCAGCAGTGAACGACTGGGTGGGAACACTGAAGCTTTCTTT | CASSERLGGNTEAFF
TRBJ2-5 | - | TRBV7-2 | - | TGTGCCAGCAGCTTAGCGGTGGCCAGGGGACGGGAGACCCAGTACTTC | CASSLAVARGRETQYF
TRBJ1-1 | - | TRBV29-1 | - | TGCAGCGTTGCGTTTCAGAGGCGGAGCACTGAAGCTTTCTTT | CSVAFQRRSTEAFF
TRBJ1-3 | - | TRBV9 | - | TGTGCCAGCAGCGCATCAGGGTTTATGGGAAACACCATATATTTT | CASSASGFMGNTIYF
TRBJ2-2 | - | TRBV29-1 | - | TGCAGCGTTGAAAATTCCGTGCGCGGGGAGCTGTTTTTT | CSVENSVRGELFF
TRBJ2-2 | - | TRBV19 | - | TGTGCCAGTAGTATAGCCTACTCCAGGGGCCCCCTTTCAAGGGAGCTGTTTTTT | CASSIAYSRGPLSRELFF
TRBJ2-3 | - | TRBV28 | - | TGTGCCAGCAGTAAAACCCCGGGGGGCACAGATACGCAGTATTTT | CASSKTPGGTDTQYF
TRBJ1-6 | - | TRBV11-2 | - | TGTGCCAGCAGCCTCTCCGCTGCCGTGAATTCACCCCTCCACTTT | CASSLSAAVNSPLHF
TRBJ1-1 | - | TRBV27 | TRBD1 | TGTGCCAGCAGAGAATCCTCCGGGACAGGGAGGACTGAAGCTTTCTTT | CASRESSGTGRTEAFF
TRBJ1-2 | - | TRBV28 | - | TGTGCCAGCAGTTTCGTAGGGGGAGATGGTGGCTACACCTTC | CASSFVGGDGGYTF
TRBJ1-2 | - | TRBV2 | - | TGTGCCAGCCAACTGGGGAGTTTAGGGGCGGATGGCTACACCTTC | CASQLGSLGADGYTF
TRBJ1-3 | - | TRBV9 | - | TGTGCCAGCAGCGGAAAAGGGGGGCTGAGTTCCATATATTTT | CASSGKGGLSSIYF
TRBJ2-2 | - | TRBV19 | - | TGTGCCAGTAGCAACCCTCTAACGGGGGCGAACACCGGGGAGCTGTTTTTT | CASSNPLTGANTGELFF
TRBJ1-2 | - | TRBV30 | - | TGTGCCTGGGGGCCCGGGACTTCCGATTATGGCTACACCTTC | CAWGPGTSDYGYTF
TRBJ2-5 | - | TRBV6-1 | TRBD2 | TGTGCCAGCAGTGAGGGACTAGCGGGAGGAAAAGAGACCCAGTACTTC | CASSEGLAGGKETQYF
TRBJ2-5 | - | TRBV5-1 | TRBD1 | TGCGCCAGCACGTGGACAGGCTTCCAAGAGACCCAGTACTTC | CASTWTGFQETQYF
TRBJ1-4 | - | TRBV24-1 | - | TGTGCCACCAGTGATTTGTTTCGGGGGGAAGAAAAACTGTTTTTT | CATSDLFRGEEKLFF
TRBJ2-2 | - | TRBV29-1 | - | TGCAGCGTTAGAAGGAGTCAGAACACCGGGGAGCTGTTTTTT | CSVRRSQNTGELFF
TRBJ2-1 | - | TRBV29-1 | TRBD1 | TGCAGCGCCGCACCGGGACAGGGGCCCGAAAGCTCCTACAATGAGCAGTTCTTC | CSAAPGQGPESSYNEQFF
TRBJ2-7 | - | TRBV5-1 | - | TGCGCCAGCAGCGTTGACAACTCCTACGAGCAGTACTTC | CASSVDNSYEQYF
TRBJ2-3 | - | TRBV7-2 | - | TGTGCCAGCAGCTTATGGAGGACAGCACCCAGGGGCGCAGATACGCAGTATTTT | CASSLWRTAPRGADTQYF
TRBJ1-1 | - | TRBV2 | - | TGTGCCAGCAGCATACGGGTTCCGACCACTGAAGCTTTCTTT | CASSIRVPTTEAFF
TRBJ1-1 | once | TRBV27 | - | TGTGCCAGCAGAAGAATTGCAGGGGTACTTGCCGAGCGGGCTTTCTTT | CASRRIAGVLAERAFF
TRBJ1-5 | - | TRBV6-2/TRBV6-3 | - | TGTGCCAGCAGTTACTCCACCCTCATAAGGAATCAGCCCCAGCATTTT | CASSYSTLIRNQPQHF
TRBJ2-7 | - | TRBV4-3 | TRBD1 | TGCGCCAGCAGCCAAGAACGGACAGGGGGCCTCTACGAGCAGTACTTC | CASSQERTGGLYEQYF
TRBJ2-1 | - | TRBV19 | TRBD1 | TGTGCCAGTAGTCCAGGGCAGGGGGCCGGCAATGAGCAGTTCTTC | CASSPGQGAGNEQFF
TRBJ2-3 | - | TRBV3-1/TRBV3-2 | - | TGTGCCAGCAGCCAAGAGACGACCTCTAGCACAGATACGCAGTATTTT | CASSQETTSSTDTQYF
TRBJ1-5 | - | TRBV21-1 | - | TGTGCCAGCAGCAAAGGGTGGCCCGGCGGGGGCAATCAGCCCCAGCATTTT | CASSKGWPGGGNQPQHF
TRBJ2-7 | - | TRBV5-4 | TRBD2 | TGTGCCAGCAGCGGCAATCTAGCGGGATCCTACGAGCAGTACTTC | CASSGNLAGSYEQYF
TRBJ1-1 | - | TRBV28 | - | TGTGCCAGCACCCCCCGCGGGGGCCAGGTAACTGAAGCTTTCTTT | CASTPRGGQVTEAFF
TRBJ2-7 | - | TRBV4-1 | TRBD2 | TGCGCCAGCAGCCCTGACAAGCGGGGGACCTACGAGCAGTACTTC | CASSPDKRGTYEQYF
TRBJ2-2 | once | TRBV30 | TRBD1 | TGTGCCGGGACAGGGGCCCCCCTGAACACCGGGGAGCTGTTTTTT | CAGTGAPLNTGELFF
TRBJ1-6 | once | TRBV5-1 | TRBD1 | TGCGCCAGCAGCTTTAAGGGACAGGGGAATTCACCCCTCCACTTT | CASSFKGQGNSPLHF
TRBJ2-1 | - | TRBV3-1/TRBV3-2 | - | TGTGCCAGCACCCCAGAAGCGGGTACTCCTGAGCAGTTCTTC | CASTPEAGTPEQFF
TRBJ2-7 | once | TRBV5-4 | - | TGTGCCAGCAGCAATCGGGACGGCTACGAGCAGTACTTC | CASSNRDGYEQYF
TRBJ1-1 | - | TRBV6-2/TRBV6-3 | TRBD1 | TGTGCCAGCAGCTTCGGGACAGGGTGGCCTAACACTGAAGCTTTCTTT | CASSFGTGWPNTEAFF
TRBJ1-5 | - | TRBV5-1 | - | TGCGCCAGCAGCCTAGGGACGGTAAACAATCAGCCCCAGCATTTT | CASSLGTVNNQPQHF